One and the same sample provided the 18 T cell receptor beta chains below, sequenced in a study of post-analysis software for immune sequencing data. These receptors lack a known antigen. General study findings and limits: Four or five TRBV segments, TRBV5-6, TRBV5-1 and TRBV20-1 among them, were found more frequent in patients than controls.

Unique molecular identifiers were built into the TCR beta cDNA libraries. Via MiXCR, TCRdb re-called the PCR reads, giving one row per CDR3 protein. The sample shows almost 700,000 distinct CDR3 sequences, over 45% of them seen only once. The sequenced sample was blood. The receptors stem from a girl between 2 and 10 years old with multiple sclerosis.

This chain connects TRBV10-2 to TRBJ2-3, with 9 positions matching TRBD2. Trimming removed 8 bases from V and 2 bases from J; junction bases left unmatched: 5. CDR3 length: 14 amino acids. Germline CDR1 reads WSHSY; CDR2 reads SAAADI. CDR3 residues: CASLERGVTDTQYF. The CDR3 nucleotides read TGCGCCAGCCTTGAGCGGGGGGTCACAGATACGCAGTATTTT.

This clonotype was seen once. The rearrangement uses TRBV7-9 and TRBJ1-2; a weak D match, TRBD1 (6 bases). V was cut by 4 bases and J by 7 bases, with 22 bases left in between. CDR1 is SEHNR, CDR2 FQNEAQ, per germline (reference sequence). The CDR3 is made up of 16 amino acids. This CDR3 reads CASSWTGTPNYSGYTF. The CDR3 coding sequence is TGTGCCAGCAGCTGGACCGGGACACCTAACTACTCTGGCTACACCTTC. Combining the CDR3 with reference TRBV7-9 and TRBJ1-2 gives the whole variable domain DTGVSQNPRHKITKRGQNVTFRCDPISEHNRLYWYRQTLGQGPEFLTYFQNEAQLEKSRLLSDRFSAERPKGSFSTLEIQRTEQGDSAMYLCASSWTGTPNYSGYTFGSGTRLTVV.

The chain is built from TRBV20-1 and TRBJ2-7, with 7 bases that match TRBD1. V trimming: 6 bases; J trimming: 2 bases; junction bases outside the gene matches: 4. The germline gives CDR1 DFQATT, CDR2 SNEGSKA (reference sequence). This CDR3 is built from 12 residues. This CDR3 is CSAPTGPYEQYF. Here the CDR3 DNA reads TGCAGTGCGCCGACAGGGCCCTACGAGCAGTACTTC.

The CDR3 region is CASSVGALNTDTQYF. CDR3 bases: TGTGCCAGCAGCGTAGGGGCCCTCAACACAGATACGCAGTATTTT. J is TRBJ2-3 and V is TRBV9; D uncertain. Germline V lookup: CDR1 SGDLS, CDR2 YYNGEE. Trimming pared 0 bases from V and 2 bases from J, leaving 10 bases between. This CDR3 comprises 15 residues.

This clonotype has a handful of counts. CDR3 protein: CSARSTGTDTQYF. DNA for the CDR3: TGCAGTGCTAGATCTACGGGGACAGATACGCAGTATTTT. The chain recombines TRBV20-1 with TRBJ2-3, with D perhaps TRBD2 (5 bases). Germline CDR1 DFQATT, CDR2 SNEGSKA (reference sequence). The V end was cut by 2 bases, the J end by 3 bases, with 9 bases between. There are 13 residues in the CDR3.

This chain uses TRBV12-3 or TRBV12-4 with TRBJ1-2; 12 positions match TRBD1. Trimming took 4 bases from V and 8 from J; bases not matched to a gene: 8. This CDR3 is 15 amino acids long. The CDR3, as DNA: TGTGCCAGCAGTTCCGGGACAGGGGGCGCGGAGGGCTACACCTTC. Protein sequence: CASSSGTGGAEGYTF.

V gene TRBV6-4 combines with J gene TRBJ2-2, with D possibly being TRBD2 (5 bases). This CDR3 has 14 amino acids. CDR1 is MRHNA, CDR2 SNTAGT, per germline. Trimming took 5 bases from V and 6 from J, leaving 13 bases between them. CDR3 coding DNA: TGTGCCAGCAGTCTGGAGCTCGGGGCCGGGGAGCTGTTTTTT. Translated: CASSLELGAGELFF.

This clonotype was counted a few times. The gene calls are TRBV6-6 and TRBJ1-5; D unresolved. The CDR3 loop spans 15 amino acids. Germline CDR1 MNHNY, CDR2 SVGAGI (reference sequence). Trimming stripped 7 bases from V and 0 bases from J, with 13 bases between. CDR3 sequence: CASTEQPLSNQPQHF. The CDR3 DNA reads as TGTGCCAGCACCGAACAGCCTCTTAGCAATCAGCCCCAGCATTTT.

The table lists this clonotype with a few counts. V usage is TRBV12-3 or TRBV12-4 and J usage is TRBJ2-2; D gene uncertain. The CDR3 totals 13 residues. The V end lost 6 bases, the J end lost 6 bases, and 11 bases lay between the germline ends. CDR3 in DNA: TGTGCCAGCAGCCCGTTCTCCGCCGGGGAGCTGTTTTTT. Translated: CASSPFSAGELFF.

The genes are TRBV25-1 and TRBJ2-1; 8 nucleotides align to TRBD2. The trim removed 2 bases at V and 5 bases at J, leaving 5 bases unmatched. The CDR3 loop spans 15 amino acids. CDR1 and CDR2 (germline): MGHDK, SYGVNS. CDR3 region: CASSEDAGGNNEQFF. DNA of the CDR3: TGTGCCAGCAGTGAAGATGCGGGGGGCAACAATGAGCAGTTCTTC.

The rearrangement joins TRBV5-1 to TRBJ2-5; TRBD1 or TRBD2 may be the D gene (5 bases each). V gave up 0 bases and J gave up 1 base, with 10 bases separating them. This CDR3 contains 15 residues. Germline CDR1 SGHRS, CDR2 YFSETQ. CDR3 region: CASSLEVGPQETQYF. CDR3 coding DNA: TGCGCCAGCAGCTTGGAGGTGGGACCCCAAGAGACCCAGTACTTC.

The chain has TRBV27 and TRBJ1-5; TRBD1 might be the D (6 bases). This CDR3 contains 17 residues. Germline assignment: CDR1 MNHEY and CDR2 SMNVEV (reference sequence). Trimming shortened V by 0 bases and J by 6 bases, and 18 bases separated the two germline ends. The CDR3 here is CASSLSGGTGVIQPQHF. CDR3 nucleotides: TGTGCCAGCAGTTTATCAGGGGGTACCGGAGTTATTCAGCCCCAGCATTTT.

The rearrangement joins TRBV6-1 to TRBJ2-1, with D perhaps matching TRBD1 or TRBD2 (5 bases each). The CDR3 consists of 15 residues. CDR1 and CDR2 (germline): MNHNS, SASEGT. V dropped 0 bases and J dropped 8 bases, with 14 bases sitting between them. The CDR3 DNA is TGTGCCAGCAGTGAAGCGCTACGGGGCAGGGATGAGCAGTTCTTC. Residues: CASSEALRGRDEQFF.

This sequence joins TRBV28 and TRBJ2-1, with TRBD1 identical over 9 bases. CDR1 and CDR2 from the germline V gene are MDHEN and SYDVKM. Trimming removed 7 bases from V and 8 bases from J; junction bases left unmatched: 33. This CDR3 spans 22 amino acids. This CDR3 is CASINPQPRTGEPRGFQYEQFF. CDR3 DNA: TGTGCCAGCATAAACCCTCAACCAAGGACAGGGGAACCGCGGGGGTTCCAATATGAGCAGTTCTTC.

V usage is TRBV7-2 and J usage is TRBJ1-6, with D unresolved. Germline lookup yields CDR1 SGHTA and CDR2 FQGNSA. V lost 1 base to trimming and J lost 10 bases, with 2 bases between them. This CDR3 has 11 residues. The CDR3 bases are TGTGCCAGCAGCTTAGGCTCACCCCTCCACTTT. It codes for CASSLGSPLHF.

The CDR3 coding sequence is TGTGCCAGCAGTCCGGGACCGGATAGGGCTTCCTACGAGCAGTACTTC. It specifies CASSPGPDRASYEQYF. The genes are TRBV12-3 or TRBV12-4 and TRBJ2-7; D may correspond to TRBD1 or TRBD2 (5 bases each). Trimming took 5 bases from V and 1 from J, leaving 18 bases between them. CDR3 size: 16 residues.

This sequence joins TRBV20-1 and TRBJ2-4; 11 bases are shared with TRBD2. TRBJ2-7 explains the end of the DNA better; the J call may be wrong. The germline V gene encodes CDR1 DFQATT and CDR2 SNEGSKA (reference sequence). The CDR3 is 13 residues long. The CDR3 nucleotides read TGCAGTGCTACCGGGACTAGCGGTTACGAGCAGTACTTC. Its protein product is CSATGTSGYEQYF.

This rearrangement joins TRBV7-9 to TRBJ2-6; 8 bases map to TRBD1. Trimming removed 4 bases from V and 2 bases from J; junction bases left unmatched: 7. This CDR3 is built from 17 residues. Per the germline V gene, CDR1 is SEHNR and CDR2 is FQNEAQ (reference sequence). The CDR3 sequence is CASSSTTGAPGANVLTF. Written as DNA, the CDR3 is TGTGCCAGCAGCTCGACGACAGGGGCCCCTGGGGCCAACGTCCTGACTTTC.